This record covers a single T cell receptor (beta chain). This entry is derived from a study of human T cells and chemical hapten exposure. This sample's time point: healthy volunteer bleed at 2 weeks. Unfractionated whole blood yielded total RNA. The CDR3 has 17 residues. The V segment lost 1 base and the J segment 4 bases; nucleotides outside the gene matches: 12. Germline V gene data show CDR1 as DFQATT and CDR2 as SNEGSKA (reference sequence). During construction of the library, unique molecular identifiers were attached to individual cDNA molecules for quantitative, reproducible TCR counting. TCRdb recomputed calls from the RACE reads with MiXCR, one row per CDR3 protein. The data hold 130,000 or so distinct CDR3 sequences, with about 8.2% observed a single time.

The sample comprised whole blood. The receptor was isolated from a male donor in good health. Some clones in this sample may be carry-over from other donors' samples. The rearrangement joins TRBV20-1 to TRBJ2-7, with 11 nucleotides matching TRBD2. The chain's CDR3 is CSARAYSQLAGGYEQYF. For the CDR3, the DNA is TGCAGTGCTAGAGCCTATTCGCAGCTAGCGGGAGGATACGAGCAGTACTTC.